The 15 T cell receptor beta chains presented below share a single source sample, sequenced in a study of cytomegalovirus exposure and HLA in healthy donors. PCR primers comprised 60 Vbeta and 13 Jbeta primers. The table came from immunoSEQ multiplex PCR; TCRdb's copy has only in-frame clones and leaves some out. The sample holds over 80,000 clones, around 85% seen once. The sample was PBMCs. Source of these receptors: a man aged 35 to 55 in good health and CMV-seropositive.

This chain joins TRBV6-1 and TRBJ1-1; D is perhaps TRBD1 (5 bases). The V gene lost 7 bases and the J gene lost 3 bases, with 15 bases spanning the gap. The CDR3 covers 14 residues. Germline CDR1 MNHNS, CDR2 SASEGT. In DNA form, the CDR3 reads TGTGCCAGCACTGGGGACTTTGGGGACACTGAAGCTTTCTTT. This translates into CASTGDFGDTEAFF.

The chain employs TRBV28 and TRBJ2-1; 11 bases map to TRBD2. This CDR3 contains 17 residues. Trimming took 3 bases from V and 3 from J; bases not matched to a gene: 7. Germline values: CDR1 MDHEN, CDR2 SYDVKM. CDR3 coding DNA: TGTGCCAGCAGTTTCTCACTAGCGGGAGTGGGCTACAATGAGCAGTTCTTC. Protein: CASSFSLAGVGYNEQFF.

This clone was seen a few times. The V gene is TRBV27, the J gene TRBJ1-2; a weak D match, TRBD1 (5 bases). Germline CDR1 MNHEY, CDR2 SMNVEV (reference sequence). V lost 0 bases and J lost 7, with 18 bases in between. This CDR3 has 16 amino acids. CDR3 coding DNA: TGTGCCAGCAGTTTATCCCCGGTCGGGGGATACTCTGGCTACACCTTC. This sequence encodes CASSLSPVGGYSGYTF.

The chain links TRBV7-9 to TRBJ1-2; 7 bases agree with TRBD1. The ends lost 5 bases at V and 5 bases at J; junction bases unmatched: 11. The CDR3 is 15 residues long. Germline CDR1 is SEHNR and CDR2 is FQNEAQ (reference sequence). The CDR3 nucleotides are TGTGCCAGCAGCCTTCTCGGACAGGAGGGGTATGGCTACACCTTC. Translated: CASSLLGQEGYGYTF. The full variable domain, with the rest looked up from reference TRBV7-9 and TRBJ1-2, is DTGVSQNPRHKITKRGQNVTFRCDPISEHNRLYWYRQTLGQGPEFLTYFQNEAQLEKSRLLSDRFSAERPKGSFSTLEIQRTEQGDSAMYLCASSLLGQEGYGYTFGSGTRLTVV.

This chain uses TRBV15 with TRBJ1-1, with D possibly TRBD1 on 5 matching bases. This CDR3 has 13 residues. Trimming cost V 3 bases and J 7 bases, with 12 bases left between them. Germline loops: CDR1 LNHNV, CDR2 YYDKDF (reference sequence). The CDR3 sequence: CATSSVQGFEAFF. As DNA, the CDR3 is TGTGCCACCAGCAGCGTCCAGGGTTTTGAAGCTTTCTTT.

The rearrangement links TRBV5-1 to TRBJ2-5; D call uncertain. Germline V gene lookup returns CDR1 SGHRS and CDR2 YFSETQ. The CDR3 is 12 amino acids. V shed 4 bases and J shed 11 bases, with 15 bases lying between them. For the CDR3, the DNA is TGCGCCAGCAGCCCCGGCGGCCTTGAGCAGTACTTC. Protein sequence: CASSPGGLEQYF.

This chain links TRBV5-4 with TRBJ2-2; 7 positions agree with TRBD1. Looked up from germline, CDR1 is SGHNT and CDR2 is YYREEE (reference sequence). The CDR3 runs to 17 residues. Germline trimming cut 0 bases from V and 2 bases from J; bases unmatched to any gene: 7. CDR3 residues: CASSLGYGTDNTGELFF. The CDR3 DNA sequence: TGTGCCAGCAGCTTGGGTTATGGGACAGACAACACCGGGGAGCTGTTTTTT.

This clone appeared once. V is TRBV13 and J is TRBJ1-1; D is uncertain. Germline V gene lookup returns CDR1 PRHDT and CDR2 FYEKMQ (reference sequence). V was shortened by 2 bases and J by 3 bases, with 16 bases between the two germline ends. The CDR3 is 16 residues long. This CDR3 reads CASSLSGEAGYTEAFF. CDR3 in DNA: TGTGCCAGCAGCTTATCCGGAGAAGCGGGTTACACTGAAGCTTTCTTT.

The chain employs TRBV4-2 and TRBJ2-7, with TRBD1 matching over 11 bases. Germline V gene sequence: CDR1 LGHNA, CDR2 YNFKEQ. The CDR3 length is 15 residues. V lost 4 bases to trimming and J lost 2 bases; unmatched junction nucleotides: 4. This CDR3 is CASSPQDRGPYEQYF. As DNA, the CDR3 is TGTGCCAGCAGCCCTCAGGACAGGGGGCCCTACGAGCAGTACTTC.

This chain uses TRBV5-6 with TRBJ2-1; D possibly corresponds to TRBD1 (7 bases). Germline assignment: CDR1 SGHDT and CDR2 YYEEEE. V was pared by 4 bases and J by 5 bases, with 16 bases between. CDR3 length: 15 amino acids. The CDR3 spells CASSPGGRGDNEQFF. CDR3 nucleotide sequence: TGTGCCAGCAGCCCCGGCGGCAGGGGGGACAATGAGCAGTTCTTC.

This clone was recorded only once. This chain uses TRBV5-1 with TRBJ2-3; 11 positions match TRBD2. The J segment lost 1 base and the V segment lost 0 bases, leaving 1 base of the junction unmatched. In germline, CDR1 is SGHRS, CDR2 YFSETQ. CDR3 length: 16 residues. CDR3 nucleotides: TGCGCCAGCAGCTTGGAACTAGCGGGGGGCACAGATACGCAGTATTTT. It codes for CASSLELAGGTDTQYF.

V usage is TRBV19 and J usage is TRBJ1-1; TRBD1 matches at 9 bases. With V trimmed by 4 bases and J by 4 bases, 1 base remained unmatched. Germline CDR1 reads LNHDA; CDR2 reads SQIVND (reference sequence). The CDR3 has 13 residues. CDR3: CASSRDRATEAFF. DNA of the CDR3: TGTGCCAGTAGTAGGGACAGGGCCACTGAAGCTTTCTTT.

This clone was counted between two and nine times. The CDR3 protein is CASSSGTGGEQPQHF. The CDR3 bases are TGTGCCAGCAGTTCCGGGACAGGGGGTGAACAGCCCCAGCATTTT. V usage is TRBV27 and J usage is TRBJ1-5; 11 bases fit TRBD1. Trimming took 4 bases from V and 7 from J; bases not matched to a gene: 6. Germline CDR1 MNHEY, CDR2 SMNVEV (reference sequence). The CDR3 totals 15 residues.

This sequence joins TRBV10-3 and TRBJ2-1, with TRBD2 matching over 10 bases. Trimming cost V 7 bases and J 3 bases; bases outside gene matches: 15. Germline CDR1 and CDR2: ENHRY and SYGVKD. The CDR3 totals 18 residues. CDR3 residues: CAITPGASGRALYNEQFF. In nucleotides, the CDR3 is TGTGCCATCACCCCTGGGGCTAGCGGGAGAGCCCTCTACAATGAGCAGTTCTTC.

The V call is TRBV6-5, the J call TRBJ2-1; 7 bases are shared with TRBD2. CDR3 length equals 15 residues. The V and J ends lost 5 bases and 2 bases, in that order; junction bases with no gene match: 6. Germline CDR1 and CDR2: MNHEY and SVGAGI. The CDR3 is CASSRGSNPYNEQFF. The CDR3, as DNA: TGTGCCAGCAGTCGCGGGAGTAACCCCTACAATGAGCAGTTCTTC.